The clone carrying this TCR beta chain was recorded many times. The antigen remains unidentified. TCRdb used MiXCR to reprocess the RACE reads, holding one entry per CDR3 protein. The sample shows more than 55,000 distinct CDR3 sequences, more than 8% of them seen only once. The sample comes from a study of human T cells and chemical hapten exposure. Whole-study context: Women made up most patients, who had alopecia areata, totalis or universalis. Whole-study findings and limits: Large CDR3 similarity clusters arose significantly more often from expanded TCRs than from controls. TCRs at a frequency above 1 in 1000 stayed unchanged with DPC sensitization.

Germline V gene sequence: CDR1 LNHDA, CDR2 SQIVND (reference sequence). This CDR3 is 14 amino acids long. V was trimmed by 6 bases and J by 8 bases, leaving 17 bases between them. Documented time point: pre-sensitization, week 0. Treatment indicated: therapeutic diphenylcyclopropenone sensitization with weekly scalp DPC. This chain connects TRBV19 to TRBJ2-1; a possible D gene is TRBD2 (6 bases). This TCR was sampled from a man between 40 and 49 years old with alopecia areata. Some clones in this sample may be carry-over from other donors' samples. The sample here was whole blood, taken in connection with sensitization to the hapten diphenylcyclopropenone (DPC). The CDR3 sequence is CASRDAPGLDEQFF. The CDR3 DNA reads TGTGCCAGTAGAGATGCGCCGGGACTTGATGAGCAGTTCTTC.